The rows below give T cell receptor beta chains drawn from one sample of a study of cytomegalovirus exposure and HLA in healthy donors. Profiling relied on immunoSEQ multiplex PCR, and the TCRdb table lists in-frame clones only, not all of them. Here the sample spans more than 100,000 clones, approximately 87% being singletons. Material: PBMCs. The origin of the receptors is a woman under 40 in good health and CMV-seronegative. Each CDR3 is given without its conserved first and last residue. Fields, in order: V gene, J gene, CDR3 protein.

TRBV6-5	TRBJ2-1	ASSYSGLSYNEQF
TRBV7-9	TRBJ2-6	ASSLGPTRSGANVLT
TRBV5-1	TRBJ2-2	ASSLGHPTGELF
TRBV19	TRBJ2-7	ASSIALWTAGEQY
TRBV7-3	TRBJ2-5	ASSFRLGETQY
TRBV28	TRBJ2-2	ASLRGGRDTGELF
TRBV6-4	TRBJ2-3	ASSEYGGGADTQY
TRBV7-9	TRBJ2-5	ASSSTSPSGGIETQY
TRBV6-6	TRBJ2-2	ASSKQGTGELF
TRBV2	TRBJ2-7	ASSARDKPYEQY
TRBV6-5	TRBJ1-1	ASSYVNRGNTEAF
TRBV23-1	TRBJ2-2	ASSQWWPNTGELF
TRBV27	TRBJ1-6	ASSLRPTRLQGSSYNSPLH
TRBV11-2	TRBJ2-1	ASSYGLAGGVNEQF
TRBV15	TRBJ2-1	ATSRGLAGAVLSYNEQF
TRBV6-5	TRBJ2-5	ASSYGAGEETQY
TRBV28	TRBJ2-7	ASSELRTVYEQY
TRBV2	TRBJ1-4	ASRTGGRNEKLF
TRBV18	TRBJ2-6	ASSPPVGLAGGLYFSGANVLT
TRBV27	TRBJ2-7	ASSMRGTYEQY
TRBV11-1	TRBJ2-5	ASNRQGGPETQY
TRBV19	TRBJ1-2	ASSRGPYYGYT
TRBV10-3	TRBJ2-1	AISSGQSPFSPPLF
TRBV19	TRBJ1-5	ASMTVSRGNQPQH
TRBV30	TRBJ1-5	AWSVRFQGISNQPQH
TRBV6-6	TRBJ2-6	ASSYSRWAGANVLT
TRBV10-3	TRBJ2-3	AITDTGASTDTQY
TRBV29-1	TRBJ2-3	SVASRVTDTQY
TRBV11-2	TRBJ1-5	ASSLRADYTNQPQH
TRBV6-6	TRBJ1-1	ASSLPLGQGPTEAF
TRBV27	TRBJ2-1	ASRLSGGPYNEQF
TRBV7-2	TRBJ2-7	ASSLGPGQGIYEQY
TRBV6-5	TRBJ2-7	ASSYGTGYEQY
TRBV18	TRBJ2-5	ASSPYGRSQY
TRBV18	TRBJ2-3	ASSPGLAGTDTQY
TRBV7-2	TRBJ2-7	ASSLPGLAGYEQY
TRBV21-1	TRBJ2-1	ASSERESNNEQF
TRBV6-4	TRBJ2-3	ASSIAGGDTQY
TRBV5-1	TRBJ2-1	ASHRAPMGDEQF
TRBV5-6	TRBJ2-3	ASSVSGGARYTQY
TRBV15	TRBJ1-4	ATRKDSKDEKLF
TRBV7-9	TRBJ2-2	ASSQIDRAGTGELF
TRBV29-1	TRBJ2-4	SASLTGLAKNIQY
TRBV18	TRBJ2-3	ASSPTAGGQLDTQY
TRBV5-4	TRBJ1-2	ASSMGSITYGYT
TRBV5-6	TRBJ1-5	ASSLGTDNNQPQH
TRBV18	TRBJ2-3	ASSPSSGRASTDTQY
TRBV4-1	TRBJ2-7	ASSQDGDSGISYEQY
TRBV7-9	TRBJ2-2	ASSPRRQGVNTGELF
TRBV14	TRBJ2-5	ATPSLTGQQETQY
TRBV2	TRBJ2-3	ASSLSGDGTDTQY
TRBV6-5	TRBJ2-7	ASSYSLTGGDYEQY